The rows below give T cell receptor beta chains drawn from one sample of a study of patients and donors after allogeneic stem cell transplantation. TCRdb analysed the RT-PCR reads with MiXCR anew, one entry per CDR3 protein. The table lists about 960,000 distinct CDR3 sequences, roughly 18% of them singletons, with around 6% in the top ten. The sample comprised blood, either unsorted or a sorted T cell fraction (not recorded which). These receptors were obtained from a human donor who was either an allogeneic HSCT recipient or a stem cell or donor lymphocyte infusion donor (not recorded which). It is not recorded whose cells these are; they may come from a transplant donor. Each CDR3 is given with its conserved first and last residue. A D gene is named only where the DNA matches it firmly. Clone size is not always given. Where it is, it says once, few, many or a class for expanded clones.

.	TRBD1	TRBV5-1	TRBJ2-1	CASSQPGTGGNEQFF	TGCGCCAGCAGCCAGCCAGGGACAGGAGGCAATGAGCAGTTCTTC
many	TRBD1	TRBV5-6	TRBJ1-1	CASSLARGQVKNTEAFF	TGTGCCAGCAGCTTGGCCCGCGGACAGGTTAAGAACACTGAAGCTTTCTTT
.	.	TRBV2	TRBJ2-2	CASSEAGTRELFF	TGTGCCAGCAGTGAAGCGGGGACTCGGGAGCTGTTTTTT
.	.	TRBV11-2	TRBJ2-7	CASSSSGTVSTAAYEQYF	TGTGCCAGCAGCTCCTCCGGGACCGTCTCGACTGCAGCCTACGAGCAGTACTTC
.	.	TRBV20-1	TRBJ1-2	CSARRGLYGYTF	TGCAGTGCAAGACGGGGGCTTTATGGCTACACCTTC
many	.	TRBV5-6	TRBJ1-1	CASSPTLGFMNTEAFF	TGTGCCAGCAGTCCCACCTTGGGTTTCATGAACACTGAAGCTTTCTTT
.	.	TRBV20-1	TRBJ1-2	CSAPPRRDSNYGYTF	TGCAGTGCCCCCCCCAGGAGGGACTCTAACTATGGCTACACCTTC
.	.	TRBV20-1	TRBJ1-5	CSAEKGGGSNQPQHF	TGCAGTGCGGAAAAGGGGGGCGGGAGCAATCAGCCCCAGCATTTT
few	TRBD2	TRBV9	TRBJ2-2	CASTDSSGRANTGELFF	TGTGCCAGCACGGACAGTAGCGGGAGAGCGAACACCGGGGAGCTGTTTTTT
.	.	TRBV27	TRBJ2-2	CASRGGSGYGELFF	TGTGCCAGCCGGGGTGGAAGTGGTTACGGGGAGCTGTTTTTT
many	.	TRBV5-1	TRBJ1-2	CASGGVDYGYTF	TGCGCCAGCGGGGGGGTAGACTATGGCTACACCTTC
.	.	TRBV15	TRBJ2-7	CATSRLAGAIRSVNEQYF	TGTGCCACCAGCAGACTCGCCGGTGCGATCAGGTCTGTGAACGAGCAGTACTTC
many	.	TRBV4-3	TRBJ2-2	CASSQEWQKNTGELFF	TGCGCCAGCAGCCAAGAATGGCAGAAGAACACCGGGGAGCTGTTTTTT
few	TRBD2	TRBV4-3	TRBJ2-1	CASSRTASGYSYNEQFF	TGCGCCAGCAGCCGGACGGCTAGCGGGTACTCCTACAATGAGCAGTTCTTC
.	TRBD1	TRBV5-1	TRBJ1-1	CASSEDRGHAEAFF	TGCGCCAGCAGCGAGGACAGGGGGCATGCTGAAGCTTTCTTT
few	.	TRBV20-1	TRBJ1-1	CSAPFYFSEDTEAFF	TGCAGTGCTCCCTTTTACTTTTCGGAGGACACTGAAGCTTTCTTT
few	.	TRBV24-1	TRBJ2-1	CATSDPSESHNEQFF	TGTGCCACCAGTGATCCCAGTGAAAGCCACAATGAGCAGTTCTTC
few	.	TRBV4-2	TRBJ1-1	CASSQDHGQRNTEAFF	TGTGCCAGCAGCCAAGATCATGGACAGAGGAACACTGAAGCTTTCTTT
.	TRBD2	TRBV25-1	TRBJ2-5	CASSDPRGRGGVAQYF	TGTGCCAGCAGTGACCCGAGGGGTCGGGGGGGGGTCGCGCAGTACTTC
few	TRBD2	TRBV12-3/TRBV12-4	TRBJ2-7	CASSRIAGVVEQYF	TGTGCCAGCAGTAGAATAGCGGGAGTTGTCGAGCAGTACTTC
many	.	TRBV12-3/TRBV12-4	TRBJ2-2	CASHYSGTGELFF	TGTGCCAGCCATTACAGTGGAACCGGGGAGCTGTTTTTT
few	.	TRBV6-2/TRBV6-3	TRBJ1-6	CASRGPANSPLHF	TGTGCCAGCCGGGGCCCGGCCAATTCACCCCTCCACTTT
few	TRBD1	TRBV27	TRBJ1-4	CASSRTGERVYEKLFF	TGTGCCAGCAGCCGGACAGGGGAAAGGGTATATGAAAAACTGTTTTTT
few	.	TRBV7-9	TRBJ2-7	CASSLSQGSSYEQYF	TGTGCCAGCAGCTTATCACAGGGTAGTTCCTACGAGCAGTACTTC
.	TRBD1	TRBV5-1	TRBJ1-2	CASSQGGQGYGYTF	TGCGCCAGCAGCCAAGGGGGACAGGGTTACGGCTACACCTTC
.	.	TRBV6-5	TRBJ1-2	CASSYEDSGGGGYTF	TGTGCCAGCAGTTACGAGGACAGCGGAGGCGGTGGCTACACCTTC
.	.	TRBV7-2	TRBJ1-5	CASSLDGIGNQPQHF	TGTGCCAGCAGCTTAGACGGGATTGGCAATCAGCCCCAGCATTTT
many	.	TRBV10-3	TRBJ2-5	CAISYAAQTSAETQYF	TGTGCCATCTCTTATGCTGCACAGACATCGGCAGAGACCCAGTACTTC
.	.	TRBV20-1	TRBJ2-7	CSASRGAYEQYF	TGCAGTGCTAGTAGAGGGGCCTACGAGCAGTACTTC
few	.	TRBV3-1	TRBJ2-3	CASSHYGNTQYF	TGTGCCAGCAGCCACTATGGGAATACGCAGTATTTT
.	TRBD1	TRBV12-3/TRBV12-4	TRBJ1-2	CASRRDRFNYGYTF	TGTGCCAGCAGGAGGGACAGATTTAACTATGGCTACACCTTC
few	TRBD2	TRBV5-1	TRBJ2-2	CASSLDGGGRNTGELFF	TGCGCCAGCAGCTTGGATGGCGGGGGAAGGAACACCGGGGAGCTGTTTTTT
once	TRBD1	TRBV30	TRBJ1-5	CAWRDRGFNQPQHF	TGTGCCTGGAGGGACAGGGGGTTCAATCAGCCCCAGCATTTT
.	TRBD1	TRBV3-1	TRBJ1-2	CASSHPGQEGYTF	TGTGCCAGCAGCCACCCGGGACAGGAGGGCTACACCTTC
.	.	TRBV20-1	TRBJ1-5	CSAPSGGSNQPQHF	TGCAGTGCCCCGTCTGGGGGAAGCAATCAGCCCCAGCATTTT
.	TRBD1	TRBV12-3/TRBV12-4	TRBJ1-4	CASSSGQGPGGEKLFF	TGTGCCAGCAGCAGCGGACAGGGGCCGGGAGGGGAAAAACTGTTTTTT
few	.	TRBV7-9	TRBJ1-3	CASSLFGRGSSGNTIYF	TGTGCCAGCAGCTTATTTGGTCGGGGGAGCTCTGGAAACACCATATATTTT
.	TRBD1	TRBV27	TRBJ2-5	CASRPQTGGGKETQYF	TGTGCCAGCCGGCCCCAGACAGGGGGCGGGAAGGAGACCCAGTACTTC
.	TRBD2	TRBV7-9	TRBJ2-3	CATDLAGGSTDTQYF	TGTGCCACGGACTTAGCGGGAGGGTCCACAGATACGCAGTATTTT
.	.	TRBV6-2/TRBV6-3	TRBJ2-6	CASKIDSSGANVLTF	TGTGCCAGCAAAATCGACAGCTCTGGGGCCAACGTCCTGACTTTC
.	.	TRBV7-6	TRBJ2-3	CACSPDTSTDTQYF	TGTGCCTGCAGCCCAGATACTAGCACAGATACGCAGTATTTT
few	.	TRBV30	TRBJ2-1	CAWSALVWGSYNEQFF	TGTGCCTGGAGTGCGTTGGTGTGGGGCTCCTACAATGAGCAGTTCTTC
.	.	TRBV5-1	TRBJ2-3	CASSLETSDLRPDTQYF	TGCGCCAGCAGCTTGGAGACGTCCGACCTTAGGCCAGATACGCAGTATTTT
few	.	TRBV29-1	TRBJ2-2	CSANLGRDTGELFF	TGCAGCGCCAACCTAGGGCGAGACACCGGGGAGCTGTTTTTT
.	.	TRBV24-1	TRBJ2-3	CATSESTRIFTTYSRDTQYF	TGTGCCACCAGTGAGTCTACTAGGATCTTTACGACGTATAGCAGAGATACGCAGTATTTT
many	.	TRBV29-1	TRBJ2-7	CSVEVVDRWEQYF	TGCAGCGTTGAAGTTGTGGACAGATGGGAGCAGTACTTC
.	TRBD1	TRBV6-1	TRBJ2-7	CASSPQTGRNEQYF	TGTGCCAGCAGTCCGCAGACAGGGCGCAACGAGCAGTACTTC
few	TRBD2	TRBV15	TRBJ2-1	CATSRENGRGYNEQFF	TGTGCCACCAGCAGAGAGAACGGGAGGGGGTACAATGAGCAGTTCTTC
.	.	TRBV11-2	TRBJ2-7	CASSLLGGADSYEQYF	TGTGCCAGCAGCTTATTAGGTGGCGCGGACTCCTACGAGCAGTACTTC
.	TRBD2	TRBV12-3/TRBV12-4	TRBJ2-1	CASSFGLAANEQFF	TGTGCCAGCAGTTTCGGACTAGCTGCCAATGAGCAGTTCTTC
.	TRBD2	TRBV7-9	TRBJ2-2	CASSSTSGVNTGELFF	TGTGCCAGCAGCAGCACTAGCGGAGTGAACACCGGGGAGCTGTTTTTT
.	TRBD2	TRBV5-1	TRBJ2-7	CASSFRLAEFSYEQYF	TGCGCCAGCAGCTTCAGACTAGCGGAGTTCTCCTACGAGCAGTACTTC
.	.	TRBV19	TRBJ1-2	CASSITGNYGYTF	TGTGCCAGTAGTATAACGGGCAACTATGGCTACACCTTC
few	.	TRBV19	TRBJ1-5	CASSTVSNQPQHF	TGTGCCAGTAGTACGGTTAGCAATCAGCCCCAGCATTTT
.	TRBD1	TRBV5-1	TRBJ2-1	CASSLEPTGLRNEQFF	TGCGCCAGCAGCTTGGAGCCGACAGGGCTACGCAATGAGCAGTTCTTC
.	.	TRBV6-4	TRBJ2-1	CASSLGNANEQFF	TGTGCCAGCAGCCTCGGCAATGCCAATGAGCAGTTCTTC